The 30 T cell receptor beta chains below come from one sample, sequenced in a study of T cells after yellow fever vaccination. TCRdb used MiXCR to reprocess the 5' RACE reads, holding one entry per CDR3 protein. The sample has about 240,000 distinct CDR3 sequences; about 7% are singletons. The starting material was CD4+ T cells sorted from PBMCs, obtained 15 days after the yellow fever booster vaccination. The receptors were sampled from a man under 40 who received the YFV17D yellow fever vaccine.

The chain uses TRBV5-1 and TRBJ2-7; D possibly matches TRBD1 or TRBD2 (5 bases each). CDR1 and CDR2 from the germline V gene are SGHRS and YFSETQ. The germline V and J ends were trimmed by 7 bases and 0 bases, with 17 bases remaining between them. This CDR3 is built from 15 residues. The CDR3 region is CASRGGASYSYEQYF. CDR3 DNA: TGCGCCAGCCGGGGCGGAGCGTCTTACTCCTACGAGCAGTACTTC.

This clonotype was recorded at least ten times. This chain links TRBV21-1 with TRBJ2-7; the table's D call of TRBD1 was not tested on the DNA. TRBV21-1 is classified as a pseudogene. The CDR3 has 14 residues. The CDR3, as DNA: TGTGCCAGCAGCACGGGACAGGGCCGCTACGAGCAGTACTTC. Its protein is CASSTGQGRYEQYF.

The table lists this clonotype with many counts. V is TRBV6-1 and J is TRBJ2-1; 9 bases fit TRBD2. This CDR3 contains 16 residues. The germline V gene has CDR1 MNHNS and CDR2 SASEGT. V shed 6 bases, J shed 3 bases, and the junction held 9 bases outside the gene matches. This CDR3 is CASRDLTSGYYNEQFF. The CDR3 DNA sequence: TGTGCCAGCAGAGACTTAACTAGCGGGTACTACAATGAGCAGTTCTTC.

The chain uses TRBV7-2 and TRBJ2-5, with D perhaps TRBD1 (5 bases). Per germline, CDR1 SGHTA and CDR2 FQGNSA. V dropped 5 bases and J dropped 9 bases, with 13 bases sitting between them. The CDR3 is 12 residues long. The CDR3 DNA follows: TGTGCCAGCAGCACCAGGGAAGGGGCCCAGTACTTC. Translating it yields CASSTREGAQYF.

The rearrangement joins TRBV4-1 to TRBJ2-7; 8 nucleotides line up with TRBD1. Unmatched junction bases numbered 8, after V lost 8 bases and J lost 5 bases. The CDR3 consists of 13 residues. CDR1 is MGHRA and CDR2 is YSYEKL in the germline V gene. CDR3 amino acids: CASGRQGTDEQYF. CDR3 DNA sequence: TGCGCCAGCGGCAGACAGGGGACCGACGAGCAGTACTTC.

This clonotype was counted only a few times. No DNA is shown, since the ends of the CDR3 on it are uncertain; the CDR3 is the one TCRdb lists. The chain carries TRBV12-3 or TRBV12-4 and TRBJ1-6. Including both end residues, the CDR3 is 17 amino acids long. CDR3 amino acids: CASSFGEGGAYNSPLHF.

The rearrangement joins TRBV15 to TRBJ1-1, with D maybe TRBD1 (5 bases). This CDR3 comprises 14 residues. With 3 bases removed from V and 3 bases from J, the gap between germline ends came to 11 bases. Germline assignment: CDR1 LNHNV and CDR2 YYDKDF (reference sequence). CDR3 region: CATSRHGTDTEAFF. CDR3 in DNA: TGTGCCACCAGCAGGCACGGGACGGACACTGAAGCTTTCTTT. Based on the CDR3 plus reference TRBV15 and TRBJ1-1, the full variable domain is DAMVIQNPRYQVTQFGKPVTLSCSQTLNHNVMYWYQQKSSQAPKLLFHYYDKDFNNEADTPDNFQSRRPNTSFCFLDIRSPGLGDTAMYLCATSRHGTDTEAFFGQGTRLTVV.

This clonotype came up many times. This rearrangement joins TRBV25-1 to TRBJ2-7; the D is unclear. The CDR3 length is 12 residues. The V gene lost 8 bases and the J gene lost 5 bases, with 13 bases spanning the gap. Germline CDR1 and CDR2: MGHDK and SYGVNS. The CDR3 spells CASGMWVNEQYF. DNA for the CDR3: TGTGCCAGCGGGATGTGGGTAAACGAGCAGTACTTC.

In this sample, this clonotype turned up a few times. The V and J genes are TRBV10-3 and TRBJ2-1, with no clear D. Trimming cost V 10 bases and J 9 bases, with 16 bases left between them. Germline values: CDR1 ENHRY, CDR2 SYGVKD. This CDR3 has 12 residues. CDR3 sequence reads: CATTGGLGEQFF. In nucleotides, the CDR3 is TGTGCCACCACGGGTGGCCTAGGTGAGCAGTTCTTC.

Only a few counts were recorded for this clonotype. The rearrangement joins TRBV10-3 to TRBJ2-1; unclear D gene. This CDR3 contains 14 residues. From germline, CDR1 is ENHRY and CDR2 SYGVKD. V was cut by 4 bases and J by 9 bases, with 16 bases left in between. CDR3 loop: CAISASSDSAEQFF. CDR3 bases: TGTGCCATCAGTGCTAGTTCGGATTCCGCTGAGCAGTTCTTC.

This clonotype showed up many times. This chain connects TRBV5-5 to TRBJ2-5; a possible D gene is TRBD1 (5 bases). Germline-derived CDR1 and CDR2 are SGHKS and YYEKEE (reference sequence). V lost 3 bases, J lost 3 bases, and 9 bases lay in between. The CDR3 is made up of 13 amino acids. CDR3 bases: TGTGCCAGCAGCTACTTAGGGGAAGAGACCCAGTACTTC. Translated: CASSYLGEETQYF. The full variable domain, its missing parts supplied by reference TRBV5-5 and TRBJ2-5, is DAGVTQSPTHLIKTRGQQVTLRCSPISGHKSVSWYQQVLGQGPQFIFQYYEKEERGRGNFPDRFSARQFPNYSSELNVNALLLGDSALYLCASSYLGEETQYFGPGTRLLVL.

In this sample, this clonotype turned up many times. The chain combines TRBV6-1 with TRBJ2-3; D might be TRBD2 (6 bases). Per the germline V gene, CDR1 is MNHNS and CDR2 is SASEGT. CDR3 length: 15 amino acids. Trimming took off 8 bases at V and 4 bases at J, with 19 bases between the two ends. The CDR3 region has the DNA TGTGCCAGCGGAGGGCTTTCAAAGCTTTCAGATACGCAGTATTTT. The encoded protein is CASGGLSKLSDTQYF.

This clonotype was picked up many times. The chain recombines TRBV27 with TRBJ2-5, with D unresolved. Germline CDR1 and CDR2: MNHEY and SMNVEV (reference sequence). The CDR3 has 15 amino acids. V lost 3 bases and J lost 3, with 14 bases in between. The CDR3 DNA follows: TGTGCCAGCAGTTTTGGCACTTATCAGAAAGAGACCCAGTACTTC. Amino acid sequence: CASSFGTYQKETQYF.

This clonotype was picked up one time. The junction and the germline gene differ at one end; a read error may be behind it. The chain recombines TRBV20-1 with TRBJ1-1, with TRBD1 matching over 8 bases. CDR1 and CDR2 from the germline V gene are DFQATT and SNEGSKA (reference sequence). The CDR3 sequence is 16 residues long. CDR3 amino acids: CCARDLLTGVDTEAFF. In DNA form, the CDR3 reads TGCTGTGCTAGAGATCTGTTGACAGGGGTAGACACTGAAGCTTTCTTT.

In its sample, this clonotype was seen a few times. The J gene is TRBJ2-1, the V gene TRBV4-2; D is perhaps TRBD1 (6 bases). Per the germline V gene, CDR1 is LGHNA and CDR2 is YNFKEQ. The CDR3 extends over 17 amino acids. The V and J ends lost 4 bases and 3 bases respectively, with 19 bases between them. The CDR3 DNA sequence: TGTGCCAGCAGCCTTACAAGCTCCAGGGGAAACTACAATGAGCAGTTCTTC. Protein product: CASSLTSSRGNYNEQFF.

CDR3 loop: CATSRTGTTDTQYF. As DNA, the CDR3 is TGTGCCACTTCCCGCACGGGTACAACAGATACGCAGTATTTT. The V gene is TRBV15, the J gene TRBJ2-3; no clear D gene. The CDR3 contains 14 residues. V was shortened by 9 bases and J by 3 bases, with 16 bases between the two germline ends. The germline CDR1 and CDR2 sequences are LNHNV and YYDKDF (reference sequence).

This clonotype was detected ten times or more. The chain has TRBV20-1 and TRBJ2-1; the D gene is possibly TRBD2 (5 bases). The length of the CDR3 is 15 residues. V dropped 1 base and J dropped 10 bases, with 20 bases sitting between them. CDR1 is DFQATT, CDR2 SNEGSKA, per germline (reference sequence). The CDR3 DNA sequence: TGCAGTGCTAGAGCGTCCAGGACTCTCCGTCGGGAGCAGTTCTTC. This translates into CSARASRTLRREQFF.

V is TRBV6-5 and J is TRBJ1-1; unclear D gene. The CDR3 is made up of 11 amino acids. V was clipped by 8 bases and J by 8 bases, with 12 bases between them. CDR1 is MNHEY and CDR2 is SVGAGI in the germline V gene. For the CDR3, the DNA is TGTGCCAGCCGTACTGGGATGGAAGCTTTCTTT. This translates into CASRTGMEAFF.

This chain uses TRBV29-1 with TRBJ2-7, with 8 nucleotides matching TRBD1. With V trimmed by 2 bases and J by 9 bases, 6 bases remained unmatched. From germline, CDR1 is SQVTM and CDR2 ANQGSEA. The length of the CDR3 is 12 residues. CDR3 protein: CSVEQQGVGQYF. In DNA form, the CDR3 reads TGCAGCGTTGAACAACAGGGGGTCGGGCAGTACTTC.

The chain carries TRBV20-1 and TRBJ2-2; 7 bases match TRBD1. The CDR3 runs to 15 residues. Germline V gives CDR1 DFQATT, CDR2 SNEGSKA (reference sequence). The V and J ends lost 4 bases and 6 bases, in that order; junction bases with no gene match: 11. The chain's CDR3 is CSAKMNRGGSGELFF. The CDR3 region has the DNA TGCAGTGCTAAAATGAACAGGGGCGGGTCCGGGGAGCTGTTTTTT.

This clonotype showed up just a few times. V usage is TRBV20-1 and J usage is TRBJ2-1; TRBD2 matches 10 bases. Germline V gives CDR1 DFQATT, CDR2 SNEGSKA (reference sequence). V lost 0 bases, J lost 9 bases, and 14 bases stayed unmatched. CDR3 length equals 17 residues. CDR3 in amino acids: CSARDQPGLAGAGEQFF. DNA for the CDR3: TGCAGTGCTAGAGATCAACCGGGGCTAGCGGGAGCAGGTGAGCAGTTCTTC.

This clonotype has just one count. V usage is TRBV11-1 and J usage is TRBJ2-2; TRBD2 matches 14 bases. The germline V gene encodes CDR1 SGHAT and CDR2 FQDESV (reference sequence). This CDR3 spans 18 amino acids. The ends lost 2 bases at V and 4 bases at J; junction bases unmatched: 6. The DNA of the CDR3 is TGTGCCAGCAGCTTACGCGCGGGACTAGCGGGAGCCACCGGGGAGCTGTTTTTT. It specifies CASSLRAGLAGATGELFF.

Concerning this clonotype: Since a much larger clone is just one base distant, this may be a read error. V gene TRBV12-3 or TRBV12-4 combines with J gene TRBJ2-1; 10 bases fit TRBD2. The CDR3 is made up of 14 amino acids. V lost 9 bases to trimming and J lost 9 bases; unmatched junction nucleotides: 11. The DNA of the CDR3 is TGTGCCAGTCAGTCTCTAGCGGGAGTCGGTGAGCAGTTCTTC. Its translation is CASQSLAGVGEQFF.

The chain couples TRBV12-3 or TRBV12-4 to TRBJ2-1, with 14 nucleotides matching TRBD2. V trimming: 5 bases; J trimming: 8 bases; junction bases outside the gene matches: 5. The CDR3 is made up of 15 amino acids. Here the CDR3 DNA reads TGTGCCAGCAGTGGAGGGACTAGCGGGAGCTATGAGCAGTTCTTC. Translating it yields CASSGGTSGSYEQFF.

Only a few counts were recorded for this clonotype. The chain recombines TRBV30 with TRBJ1-2; TRBD1 might be the D (5 bases). Trimming shortened V by 3 bases and J by 0 bases, and 11 bases separated the two germline ends. CDR3 size: 14 residues. CDR1 is GTSNPN, CDR2 SVGIG, per germline (reference sequence). The CDR3 sequence: CAWRAGAANYGYTF. The DNA of the CDR3 is TGTGCCTGGAGGGCCGGGGCGGCTAACTATGGCTACACCTTC.

V and J are TRBV11-1 and TRBJ2-4; TRBD1 is a possible D gene (6 bases). Trimming stripped 3 bases from V and 0 bases from J, with 18 bases between. CDR3 length: 18 amino acids. Looked up from germline, CDR1 is SGHAT and CDR2 is FQDESV (reference sequence). CDR3 residues: CASSFPGVTIGAKNIQYF. The CDR3 coding sequence is TGTGCCAGCAGCTTCCCAGGGGTCACAATAGGAGCCAAAAACATTCAGTACTTC.

This clonotype was detected a few times. This sequence joins TRBV19 and TRBJ2-2; TRBD2 matches 13 bases. J was trimmed by 5 bases and V by 6 bases; bases with no gene match: 12. The CDR3 contains 18 residues. The germline gives CDR1 LNHDA, CDR2 SQIVND (reference sequence). This CDR3 reads CASSPLGLAGVGTGELFF. Written as DNA, the CDR3 is TGTGCCAGTAGCCCCTTAGGACTAGCGGGAGTCGGAACCGGGGAGCTGTTTTTT.

V is TRBV30 and J is TRBJ2-3; 11 bases are shared with TRBD2. There are 14 residues in the CDR3. Germline V gives CDR1 GTSNPN, CDR2 SVGIG (reference sequence). V lost 2 bases and J lost 5; bases outside the gene matches: 3. The chain's CDR3 is CAWSSGLAGDTQYF. The CDR3 DNA follows: TGTGCCTGGAGTAGCGGACTAGCGGGAGATACGCAGTATTTT.

The sample holds a few counts of this clonotype. V is TRBV5-4 and J is TRBJ2-5, with TRBD2 matching over 11 bases. CDR1 is SGHNT, CDR2 YYREEE, per germline (reference sequence). The CDR3 runs to 15 residues. V lost 1 base, J lost 2 bases, and 1 base stayed unmatched. For the CDR3, the DNA is TGTGCCAGCAGCTTGACTAGCGGGAGACAAGAGACCCAGTACTTC. Translation: CASSLTSGRQETQYF.

Comment on this clonotype: A junction boundary mismatches the germline segment, possibly from a read error. J is TRBJ2-5 and V is TRBV10-3; no clear D. Germline loops: CDR1 ENHRY, CDR2 SYGVKD. CDR3 length: 11 amino acids. The CDR3 here is CAIRGQESQYF. CDR3 nucleotides: TGTGCCATCAGGGGTCAAGAGAGCCAGTACTTC.